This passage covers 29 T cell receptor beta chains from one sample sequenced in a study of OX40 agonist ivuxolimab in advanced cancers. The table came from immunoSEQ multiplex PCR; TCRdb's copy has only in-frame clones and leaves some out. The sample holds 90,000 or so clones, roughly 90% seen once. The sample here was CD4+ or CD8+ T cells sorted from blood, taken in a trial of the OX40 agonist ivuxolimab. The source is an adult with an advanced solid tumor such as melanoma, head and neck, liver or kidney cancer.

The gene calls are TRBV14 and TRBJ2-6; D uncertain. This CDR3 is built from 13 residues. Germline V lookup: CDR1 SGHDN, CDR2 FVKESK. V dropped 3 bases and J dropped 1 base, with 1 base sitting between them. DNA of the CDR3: TGTGCCAGCAGCCAGTCTGGGGCCAACGTCCTGACTTTC. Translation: CASSQSGANVLTF.

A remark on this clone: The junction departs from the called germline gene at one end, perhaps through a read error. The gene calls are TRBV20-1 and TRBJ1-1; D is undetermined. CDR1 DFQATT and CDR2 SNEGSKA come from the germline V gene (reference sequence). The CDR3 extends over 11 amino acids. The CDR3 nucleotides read TGCAGTGCTAGAGATGCGCCCCTTGTACTCTTT. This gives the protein CSARDAPLVLF.

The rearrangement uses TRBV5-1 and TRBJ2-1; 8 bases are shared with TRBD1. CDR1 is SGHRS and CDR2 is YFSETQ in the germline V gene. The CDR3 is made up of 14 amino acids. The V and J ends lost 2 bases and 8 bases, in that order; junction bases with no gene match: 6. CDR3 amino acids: CASSLTGTGHEQFF. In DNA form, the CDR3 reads TGCGCCAGCAGCTTAACCGGGACAGGCCATGAGCAGTTCTTC.

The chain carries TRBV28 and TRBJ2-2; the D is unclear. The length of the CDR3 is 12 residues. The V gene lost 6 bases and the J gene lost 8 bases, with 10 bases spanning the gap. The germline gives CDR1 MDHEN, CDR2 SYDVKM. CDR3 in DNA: TGTGCCAGCAGCCTCAGCGTAGGGGAGCTGTTTTTT. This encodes CASSLSVGELFF.

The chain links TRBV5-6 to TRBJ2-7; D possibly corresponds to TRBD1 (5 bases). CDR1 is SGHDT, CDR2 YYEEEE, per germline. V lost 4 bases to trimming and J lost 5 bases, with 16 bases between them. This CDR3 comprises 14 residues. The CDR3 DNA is TGTGCCAGCAGCCCGATGGGGCTTTCCCACGAGCAGTACTTC. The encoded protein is CASSPMGLSHEQYF.

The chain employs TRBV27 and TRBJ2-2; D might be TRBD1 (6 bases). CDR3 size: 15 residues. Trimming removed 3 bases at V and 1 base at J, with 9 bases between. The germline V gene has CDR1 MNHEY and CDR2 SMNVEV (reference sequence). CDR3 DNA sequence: TGTGCCAGCAGTTTTACAGGGTTGAACACCGGGGAGCTGTTTTTT. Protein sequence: CASSFTGLNTGELFF.

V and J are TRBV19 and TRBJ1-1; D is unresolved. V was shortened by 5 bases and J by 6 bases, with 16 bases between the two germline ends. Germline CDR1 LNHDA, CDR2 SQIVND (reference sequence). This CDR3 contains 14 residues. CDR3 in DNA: TGTGCCAGTAGTGATTACAGTGAGAAGGCTGAAGCTTTCTTT. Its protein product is CASSDYSEKAEAFF. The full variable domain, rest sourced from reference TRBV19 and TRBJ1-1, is DGGITQSPKYLFRKEGQNVTLSCEQNLNHDAMYWYRQDPGQGLRLIYYSQIVNDFQKGDIAEGYSVSREKKESFPLTVTSAQKNPTAFYLCASSDYSEKAEAFFGQGTRLTVV.

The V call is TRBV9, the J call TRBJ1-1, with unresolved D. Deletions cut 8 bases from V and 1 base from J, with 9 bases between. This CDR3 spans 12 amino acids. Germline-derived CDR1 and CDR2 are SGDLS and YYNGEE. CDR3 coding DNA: TGTGCCAGGCCGCAGCAGAACACTGAAGCTTTCTTT. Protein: CARPQQNTEAFF.

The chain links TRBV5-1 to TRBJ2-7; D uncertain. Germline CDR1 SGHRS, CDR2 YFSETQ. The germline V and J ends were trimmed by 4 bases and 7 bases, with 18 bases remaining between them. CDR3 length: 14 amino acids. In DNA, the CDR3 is TGCGCCAGCAGCCTGGGCCTAGTTGCGACGGAGCAGTACTTC. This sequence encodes CASSLGLVATEQYF.

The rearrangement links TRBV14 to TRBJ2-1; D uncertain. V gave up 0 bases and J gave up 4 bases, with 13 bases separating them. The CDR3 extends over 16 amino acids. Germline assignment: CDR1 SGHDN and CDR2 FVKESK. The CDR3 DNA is TGTGCCAGCAGCCAAGATGACTGGAAAGGGTACAATGAGCAGTTCTTC. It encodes CASSQDDWKGYNEQFF.

The CDR3 DNA reads TGTGCCAGCAGTTTTAGTTCGGGGGAAAAACTGTTTTTT. This gives the protein CASSFSSGEKLFF. V is TRBV28 and J is TRBJ1-4; D unresolved. This CDR3 is 13 amino acids long. V shed 3 bases and J shed 8 bases, with 10 bases lying between them. Germline-derived CDR1 and CDR2 are MDHEN and SYDVKM.

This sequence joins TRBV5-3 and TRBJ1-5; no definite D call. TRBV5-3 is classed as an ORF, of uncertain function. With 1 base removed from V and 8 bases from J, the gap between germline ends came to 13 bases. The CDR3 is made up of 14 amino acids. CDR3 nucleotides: TGTGCCAGAAGCTTGTACAGAGTGATTGAGCCCCAGCATTTT. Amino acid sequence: CARSLYRVIEPQHF.

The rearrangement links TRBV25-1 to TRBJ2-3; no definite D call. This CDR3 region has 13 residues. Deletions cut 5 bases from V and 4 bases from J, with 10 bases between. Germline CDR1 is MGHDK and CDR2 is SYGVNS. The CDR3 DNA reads TGTGCCAGCAGTAATCCACTTTCAGATACGCAGTATTTT. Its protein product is CASSNPLSDTQYF.

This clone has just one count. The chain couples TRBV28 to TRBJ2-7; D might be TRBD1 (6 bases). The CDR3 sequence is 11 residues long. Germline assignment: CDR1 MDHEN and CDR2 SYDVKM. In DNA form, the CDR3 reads TGTGCTACGGTGGGGGCCCTCGAGCAGTACTTC. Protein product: CATVGALEQYF. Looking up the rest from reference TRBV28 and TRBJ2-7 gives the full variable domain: DVKVTQSSRYLVKRTGEKVFLECVQDMDHENMFWYRQDPGLGLRLIYFSYDVKMKEKGDIPEGYSVSREKKERFSLILESASTNQTSMYLCATVGALEQYFGPGTRLTVT.

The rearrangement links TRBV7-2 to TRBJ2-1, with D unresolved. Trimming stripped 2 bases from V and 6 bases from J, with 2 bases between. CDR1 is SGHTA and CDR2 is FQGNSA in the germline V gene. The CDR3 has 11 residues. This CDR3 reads CASSLSNEQFF. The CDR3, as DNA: TGTGCCAGCAGCTTAAGCAATGAGCAGTTCTTC.

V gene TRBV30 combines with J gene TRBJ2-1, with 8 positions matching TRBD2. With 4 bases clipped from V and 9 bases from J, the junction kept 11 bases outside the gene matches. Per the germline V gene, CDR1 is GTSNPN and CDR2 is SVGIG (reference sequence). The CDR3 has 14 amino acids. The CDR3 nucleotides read TGTGCCTGGAAAATAGCGGGATCAAGGGTTGAGCAGTTCTTC. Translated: CAWKIAGSRVEQFF.

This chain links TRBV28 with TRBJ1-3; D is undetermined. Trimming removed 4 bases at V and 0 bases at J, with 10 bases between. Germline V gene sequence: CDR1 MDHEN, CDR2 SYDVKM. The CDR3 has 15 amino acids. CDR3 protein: CASSSSASSGNTIYF. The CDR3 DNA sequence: TGTGCCAGCAGTTCCTCAGCCTCCTCTGGAAACACCATATATTTT.

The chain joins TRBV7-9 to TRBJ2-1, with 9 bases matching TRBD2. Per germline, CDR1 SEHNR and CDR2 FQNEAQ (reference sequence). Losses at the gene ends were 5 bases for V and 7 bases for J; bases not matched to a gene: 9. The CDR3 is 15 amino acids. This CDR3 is CASSPVLREGNEQFF. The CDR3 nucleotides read TGTGCCAGCAGCCCCGTGTTGCGGGAGGGTAATGAGCAGTTCTTC.

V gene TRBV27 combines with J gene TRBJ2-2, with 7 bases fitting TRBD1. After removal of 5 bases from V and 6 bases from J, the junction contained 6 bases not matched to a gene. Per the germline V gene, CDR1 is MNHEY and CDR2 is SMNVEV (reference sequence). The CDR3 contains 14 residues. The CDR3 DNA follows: TGTGCCAGCAGTCCGGGACAGTGGGCCGGGGAGCTGTTTTTT. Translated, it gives CASSPGQWAGELFF.

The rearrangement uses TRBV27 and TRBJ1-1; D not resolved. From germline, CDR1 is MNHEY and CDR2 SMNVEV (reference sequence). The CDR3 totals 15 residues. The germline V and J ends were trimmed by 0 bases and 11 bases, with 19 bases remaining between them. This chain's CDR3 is CASSLSALVEGTAFF. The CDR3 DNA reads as TGTGCCAGCAGTTTATCGGCACTAGTGGAGGGTACGGCTTTCTTT.

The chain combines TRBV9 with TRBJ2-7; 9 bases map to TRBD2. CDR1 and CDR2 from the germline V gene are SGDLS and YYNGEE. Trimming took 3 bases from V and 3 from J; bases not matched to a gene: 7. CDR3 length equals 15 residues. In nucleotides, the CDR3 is TGTGCCAGCAGCGCGGGACTAGCTAATGACTACGAGCAGTACTTC. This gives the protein CASSAGLANDYEQYF. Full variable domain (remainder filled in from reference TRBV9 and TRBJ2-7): DSGVTQTPKHLITATGQRVTLRCSPRSGDLSVYWYQQSLDQGLQFLIQYYNGEERAKGNILERFSAQQFPDLHSELNLSSLELGDSALYFCASSAGLANDYEQYFGPGTRLTVT.

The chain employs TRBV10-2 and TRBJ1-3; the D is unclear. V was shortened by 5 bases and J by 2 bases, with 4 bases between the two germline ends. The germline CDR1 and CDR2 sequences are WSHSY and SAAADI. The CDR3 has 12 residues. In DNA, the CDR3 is TGCGCCAGCAGTCCAGCTGGAAACACCATATATTTT. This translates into CASSPAGNTIYF.

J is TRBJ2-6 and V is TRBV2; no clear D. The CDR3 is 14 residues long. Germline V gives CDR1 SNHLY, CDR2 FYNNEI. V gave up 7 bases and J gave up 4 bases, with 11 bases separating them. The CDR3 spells CASKEASGANVLTF. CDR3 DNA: TGTGCCAGCAAGGAAGCTTCCGGGGCCAACGTCCTGACTTTC.

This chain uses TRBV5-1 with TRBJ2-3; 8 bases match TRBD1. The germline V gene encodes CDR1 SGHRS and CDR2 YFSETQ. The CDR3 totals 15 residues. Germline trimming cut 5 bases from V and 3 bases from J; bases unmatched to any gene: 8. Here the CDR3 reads CASRDQGAITDTQYF. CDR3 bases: TGCGCCAGCAGGGATCAGGGGGCTATAACAGATACGCAGTATTTT.

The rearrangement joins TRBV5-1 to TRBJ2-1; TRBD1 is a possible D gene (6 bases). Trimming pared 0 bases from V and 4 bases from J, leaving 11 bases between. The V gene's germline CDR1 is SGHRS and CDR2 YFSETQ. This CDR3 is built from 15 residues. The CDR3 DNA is TGCGCCAGCAGCTTGGAGGGGGAGCGGTACAATGAGCAGTTCTTC. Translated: CASSLEGERYNEQFF. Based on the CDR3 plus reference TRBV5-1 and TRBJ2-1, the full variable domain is KAGVTQTPRYLIKTRGQQVTLSCSPISGHRSVSWYQQTPGQGLQFLFEYFSETQRNKGNFPGRFSGRQFSNSRSEMNVSTLELGDSALYLCASSLEGERYNEQFFGPGTRLTVL.

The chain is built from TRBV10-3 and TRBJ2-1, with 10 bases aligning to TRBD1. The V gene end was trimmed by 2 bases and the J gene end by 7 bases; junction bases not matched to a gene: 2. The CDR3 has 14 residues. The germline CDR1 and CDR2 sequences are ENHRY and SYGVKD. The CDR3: CAISERTGGNEQFF. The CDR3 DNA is TGTGCCATCAGTGAGAGGACAGGGGGTAATGAGCAGTTCTTC.

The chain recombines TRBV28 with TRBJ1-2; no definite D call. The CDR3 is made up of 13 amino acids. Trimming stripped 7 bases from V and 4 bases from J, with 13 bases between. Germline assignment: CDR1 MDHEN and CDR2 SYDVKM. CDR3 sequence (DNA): TGTGCCAGCAATTCTTCTCCGGGCTATGGCTACACCTTC. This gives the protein CASNSSPGYGYTF.

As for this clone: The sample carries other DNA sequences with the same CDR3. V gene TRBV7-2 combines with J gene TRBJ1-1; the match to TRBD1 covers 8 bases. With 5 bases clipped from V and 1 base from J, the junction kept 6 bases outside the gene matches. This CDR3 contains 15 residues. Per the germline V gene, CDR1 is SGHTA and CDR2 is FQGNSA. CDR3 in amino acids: CASSLTGTGNTEAFF. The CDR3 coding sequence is TGTGCCAGCAGCCTGACCGGGACAGGGAACACTGAAGCTTTCTTT.

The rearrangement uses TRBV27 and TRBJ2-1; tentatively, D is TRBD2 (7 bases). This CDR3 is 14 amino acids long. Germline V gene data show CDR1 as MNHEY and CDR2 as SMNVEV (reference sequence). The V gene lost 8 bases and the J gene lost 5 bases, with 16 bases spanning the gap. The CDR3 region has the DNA TGTGCCAGCGGTGGATGGGGGGGCAACAATGAGCAGTTCTTC. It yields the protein CASGGWGGNNEQFF.